The 5 T cell receptor beta chains below were found in one sample sequenced in a study of identical twins. TCRdb reprocessed the 5' RACE reads with MiXCR, giving one entry per CDR3 protein. The table lists under 350,000 distinct CDR3 sequences, roughly 8.6% of them singletons. The same specimen was also included in a second study, on yellow fever vaccine responses in identical twins.

The sequenced sample was CD8+ T cells sorted from blood. The receptors were gathered from a woman aged 18-29 years in good health.

Only a few counts were recorded for this clonotype. The J gene is TRBJ1-5, the V gene TRBV28; unclear D gene. Germline CDR1 is MDHEN and CDR2 is SYDVKM. Trimming took 3 bases from V and 6 from J, leaving 6 bases between them. CDR3 length equals 12 residues. The CDR3 nucleotides read TGTGCCAGCAGTTTCCCTCTTCAGCCCCAGCATTTT. It yields the protein CASSFPLQPQHF.

This clonotype was counted many times. The chain combines TRBV29-1 with TRBJ2-3; possibly TRBD2 for D (6 bases). CDR1 and CDR2 (germline): SQVTM, ANQGSEA. This CDR3 is built from 12 residues. Trimming cost V 0 bases and J 7 bases, with 8 bases left between them. In nucleotides, the CDR3 is TGCAGCGTTGAAGATCGGGGGAATACGCAGTATTTT. Its protein is CSVEDRGNTQYF.

There are a few counts of this clonotype. Here the CDR3 reads CSARDRHRGSYEQYF. The CDR3 coding sequence is TGCAGTGCTAGAGATCGGCACAGGGGTTCCTACGAGCAGTACTTC. This chain joins TRBV20-1 and TRBJ2-7, with 7 bases matching TRBD1. The CDR3 loop spans 15 amino acids. The germline gives CDR1 DFQATT, CDR2 SNEGSKA (reference sequence). The J segment lost 1 base and the V segment lost 0 bases, leaving 6 bases of the junction unmatched.

This clonotype appeared a few times. This rearrangement joins TRBV12-3 or TRBV12-4 to TRBJ2-7, with 9 bases that match TRBD2. The CDR3 sequence is 13 residues long. The V and J ends lost 6 bases and 9 bases, in that order; junction bases with no gene match: 9. The CDR3 region is CASSNGLAKGQYF. CDR3 in DNA: TGTGCCAGCAGCAACGGACTAGCGAAAGGGCAGTACTTC.

Comments on this clonotype: Given a much more abundant clone one base away, this may be a read error. The gene calls are TRBV5-1 and TRBJ2-7; 9 bases are shared with TRBD1. CDR3 length equals 15 residues. CDR1 SGHRS and CDR2 YFSETQ come from the germline V gene. The CDR3 reads CASSGDRETPYERYF. DNA of the CDR3: TGCGCCAGCAGCGGGGACAGGGAAACTCCCTACGAGCGGTACTTC.